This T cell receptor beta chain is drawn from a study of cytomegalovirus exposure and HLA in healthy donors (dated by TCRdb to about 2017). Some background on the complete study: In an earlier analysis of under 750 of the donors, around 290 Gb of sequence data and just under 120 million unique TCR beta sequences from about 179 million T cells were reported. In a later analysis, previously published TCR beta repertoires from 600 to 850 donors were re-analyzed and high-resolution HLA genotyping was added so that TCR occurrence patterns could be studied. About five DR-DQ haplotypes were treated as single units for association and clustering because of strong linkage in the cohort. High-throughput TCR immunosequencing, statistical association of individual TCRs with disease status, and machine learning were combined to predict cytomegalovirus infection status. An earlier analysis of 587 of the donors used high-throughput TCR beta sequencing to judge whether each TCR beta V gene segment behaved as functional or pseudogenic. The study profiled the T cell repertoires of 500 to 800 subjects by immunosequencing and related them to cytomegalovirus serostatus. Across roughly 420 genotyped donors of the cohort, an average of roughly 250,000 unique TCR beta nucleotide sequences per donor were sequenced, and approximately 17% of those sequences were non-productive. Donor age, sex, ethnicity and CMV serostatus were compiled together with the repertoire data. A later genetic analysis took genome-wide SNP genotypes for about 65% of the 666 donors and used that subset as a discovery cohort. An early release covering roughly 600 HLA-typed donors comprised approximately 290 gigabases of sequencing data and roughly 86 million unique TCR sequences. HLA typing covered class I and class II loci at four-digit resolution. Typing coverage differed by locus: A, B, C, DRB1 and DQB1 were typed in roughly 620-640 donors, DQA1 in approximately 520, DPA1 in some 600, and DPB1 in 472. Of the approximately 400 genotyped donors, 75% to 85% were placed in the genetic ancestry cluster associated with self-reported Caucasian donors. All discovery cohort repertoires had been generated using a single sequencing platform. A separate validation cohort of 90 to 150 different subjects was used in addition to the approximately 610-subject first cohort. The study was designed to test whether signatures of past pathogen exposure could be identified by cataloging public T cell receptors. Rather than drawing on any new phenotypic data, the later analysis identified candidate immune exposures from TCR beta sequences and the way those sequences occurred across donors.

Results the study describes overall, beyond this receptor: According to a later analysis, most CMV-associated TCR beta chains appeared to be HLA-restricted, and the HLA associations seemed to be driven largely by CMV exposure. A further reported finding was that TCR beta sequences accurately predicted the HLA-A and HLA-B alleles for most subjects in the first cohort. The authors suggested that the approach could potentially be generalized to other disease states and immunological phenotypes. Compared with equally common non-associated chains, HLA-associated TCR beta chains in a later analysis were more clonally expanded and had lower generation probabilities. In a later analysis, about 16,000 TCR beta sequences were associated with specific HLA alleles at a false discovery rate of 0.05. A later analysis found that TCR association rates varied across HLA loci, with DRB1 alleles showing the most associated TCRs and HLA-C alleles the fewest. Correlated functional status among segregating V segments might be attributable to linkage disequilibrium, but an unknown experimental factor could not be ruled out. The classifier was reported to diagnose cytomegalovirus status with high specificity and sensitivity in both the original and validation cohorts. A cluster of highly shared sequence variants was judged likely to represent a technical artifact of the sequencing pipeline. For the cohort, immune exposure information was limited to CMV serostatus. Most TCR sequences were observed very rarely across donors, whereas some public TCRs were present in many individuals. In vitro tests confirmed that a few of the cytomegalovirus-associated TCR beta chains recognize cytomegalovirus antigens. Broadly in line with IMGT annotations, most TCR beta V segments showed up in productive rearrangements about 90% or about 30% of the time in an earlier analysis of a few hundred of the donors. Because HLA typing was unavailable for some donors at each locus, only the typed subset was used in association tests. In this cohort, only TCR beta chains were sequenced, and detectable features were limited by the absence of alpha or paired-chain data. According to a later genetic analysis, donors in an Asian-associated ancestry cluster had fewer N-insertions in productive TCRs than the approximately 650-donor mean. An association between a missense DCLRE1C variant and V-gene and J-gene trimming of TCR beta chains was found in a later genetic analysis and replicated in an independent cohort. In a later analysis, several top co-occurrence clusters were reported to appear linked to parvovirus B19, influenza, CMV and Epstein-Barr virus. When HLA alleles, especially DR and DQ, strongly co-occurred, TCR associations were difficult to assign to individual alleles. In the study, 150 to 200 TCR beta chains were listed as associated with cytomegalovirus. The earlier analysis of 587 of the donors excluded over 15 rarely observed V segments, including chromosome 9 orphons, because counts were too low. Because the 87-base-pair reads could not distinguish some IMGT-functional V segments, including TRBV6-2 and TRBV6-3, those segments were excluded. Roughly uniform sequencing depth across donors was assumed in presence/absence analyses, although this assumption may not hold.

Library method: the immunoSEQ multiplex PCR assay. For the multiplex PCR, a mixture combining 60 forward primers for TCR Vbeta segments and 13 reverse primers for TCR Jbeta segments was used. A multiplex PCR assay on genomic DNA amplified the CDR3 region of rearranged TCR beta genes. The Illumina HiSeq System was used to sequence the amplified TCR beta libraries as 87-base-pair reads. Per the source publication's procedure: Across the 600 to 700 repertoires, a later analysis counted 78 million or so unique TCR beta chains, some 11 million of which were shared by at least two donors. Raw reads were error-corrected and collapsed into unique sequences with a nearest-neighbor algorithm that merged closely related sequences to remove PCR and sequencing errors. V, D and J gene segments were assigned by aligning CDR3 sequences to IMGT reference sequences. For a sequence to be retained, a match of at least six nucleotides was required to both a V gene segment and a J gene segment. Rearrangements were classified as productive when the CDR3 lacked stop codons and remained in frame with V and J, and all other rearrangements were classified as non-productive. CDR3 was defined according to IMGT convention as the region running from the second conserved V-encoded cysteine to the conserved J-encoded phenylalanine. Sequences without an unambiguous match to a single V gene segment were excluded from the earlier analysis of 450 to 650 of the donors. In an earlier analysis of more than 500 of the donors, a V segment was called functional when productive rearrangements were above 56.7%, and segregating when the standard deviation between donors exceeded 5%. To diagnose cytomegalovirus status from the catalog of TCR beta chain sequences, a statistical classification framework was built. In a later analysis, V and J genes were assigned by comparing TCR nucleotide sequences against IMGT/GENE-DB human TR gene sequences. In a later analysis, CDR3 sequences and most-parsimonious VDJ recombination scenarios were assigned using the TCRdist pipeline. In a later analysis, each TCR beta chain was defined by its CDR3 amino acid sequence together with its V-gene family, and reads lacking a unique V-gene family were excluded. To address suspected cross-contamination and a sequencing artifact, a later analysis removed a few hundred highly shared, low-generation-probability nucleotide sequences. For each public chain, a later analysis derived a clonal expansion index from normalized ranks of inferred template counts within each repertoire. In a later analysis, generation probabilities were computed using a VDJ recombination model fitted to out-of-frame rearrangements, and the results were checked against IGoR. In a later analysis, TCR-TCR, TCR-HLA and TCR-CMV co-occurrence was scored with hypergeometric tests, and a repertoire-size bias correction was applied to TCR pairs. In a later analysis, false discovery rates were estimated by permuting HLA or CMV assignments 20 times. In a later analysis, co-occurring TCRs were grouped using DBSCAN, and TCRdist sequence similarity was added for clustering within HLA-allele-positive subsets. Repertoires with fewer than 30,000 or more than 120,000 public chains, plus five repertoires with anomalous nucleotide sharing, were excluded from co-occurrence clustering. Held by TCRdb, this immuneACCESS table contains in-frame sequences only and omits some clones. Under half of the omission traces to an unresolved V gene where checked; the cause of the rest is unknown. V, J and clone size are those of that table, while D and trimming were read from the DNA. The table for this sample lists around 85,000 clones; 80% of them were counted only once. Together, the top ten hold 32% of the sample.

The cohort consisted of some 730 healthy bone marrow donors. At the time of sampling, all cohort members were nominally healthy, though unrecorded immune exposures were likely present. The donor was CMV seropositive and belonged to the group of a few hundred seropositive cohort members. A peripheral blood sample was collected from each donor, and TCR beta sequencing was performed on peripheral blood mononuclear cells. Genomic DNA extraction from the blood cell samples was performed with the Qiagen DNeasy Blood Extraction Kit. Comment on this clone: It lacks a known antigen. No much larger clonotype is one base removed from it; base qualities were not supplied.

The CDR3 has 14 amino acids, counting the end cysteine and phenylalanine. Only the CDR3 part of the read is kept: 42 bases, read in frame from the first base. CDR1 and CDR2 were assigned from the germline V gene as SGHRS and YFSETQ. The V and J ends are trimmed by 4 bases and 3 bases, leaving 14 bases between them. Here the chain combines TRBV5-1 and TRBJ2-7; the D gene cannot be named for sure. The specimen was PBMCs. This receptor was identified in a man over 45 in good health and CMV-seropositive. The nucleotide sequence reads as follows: TGCGCCAGCAGCACTGGTGCACTTAACTACGAGCAGTACTTC. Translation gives CASSTGALNYEQYF.